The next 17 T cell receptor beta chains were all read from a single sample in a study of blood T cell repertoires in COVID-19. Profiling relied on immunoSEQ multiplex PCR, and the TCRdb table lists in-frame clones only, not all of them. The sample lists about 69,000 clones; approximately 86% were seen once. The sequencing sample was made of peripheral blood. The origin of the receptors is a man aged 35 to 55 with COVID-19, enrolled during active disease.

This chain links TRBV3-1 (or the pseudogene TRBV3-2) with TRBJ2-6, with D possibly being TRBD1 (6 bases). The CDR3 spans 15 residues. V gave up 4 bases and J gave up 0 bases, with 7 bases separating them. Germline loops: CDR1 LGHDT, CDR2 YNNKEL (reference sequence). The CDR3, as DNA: TGTGCCAGCAGCCCAGGGGTCTCTGGGGCCAACGTCCTGACTTTC. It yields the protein CASSPGVSGANVLTF.

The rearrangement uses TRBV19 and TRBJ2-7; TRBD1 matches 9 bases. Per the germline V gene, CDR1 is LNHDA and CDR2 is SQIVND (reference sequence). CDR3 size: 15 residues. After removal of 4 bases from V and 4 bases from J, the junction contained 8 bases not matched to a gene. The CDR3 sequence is CASSNPGTGIYEQYF. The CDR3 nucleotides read TGTGCCAGTAGTAACCCCGGGACAGGGATTTACGAGCAGTACTTC.

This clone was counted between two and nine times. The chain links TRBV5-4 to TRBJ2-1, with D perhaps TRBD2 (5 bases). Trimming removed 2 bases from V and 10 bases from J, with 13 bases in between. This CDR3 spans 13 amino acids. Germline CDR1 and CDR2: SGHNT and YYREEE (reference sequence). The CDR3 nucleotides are TGTGCCAGCAGCTTTTCCCTCCGAGGGGAGCAGTTCTTC. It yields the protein CASSFSLRGEQFF.

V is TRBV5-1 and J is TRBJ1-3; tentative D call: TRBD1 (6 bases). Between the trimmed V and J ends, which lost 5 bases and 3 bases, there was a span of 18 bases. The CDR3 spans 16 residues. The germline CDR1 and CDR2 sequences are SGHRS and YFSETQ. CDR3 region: CASSSGTTNFGNTIYF. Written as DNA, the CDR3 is TGCGCCAGCAGTTCCGGGACAACGAATTTTGGAAACACCATATATTTT.

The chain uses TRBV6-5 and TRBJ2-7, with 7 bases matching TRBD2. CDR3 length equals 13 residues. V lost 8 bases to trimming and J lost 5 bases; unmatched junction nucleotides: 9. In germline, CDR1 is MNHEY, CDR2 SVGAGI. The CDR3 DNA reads TGTGCCAGCCTTGATGGGGAGGGTCACGAGCAGTACTTC. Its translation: CASLDGEGHEQYF.

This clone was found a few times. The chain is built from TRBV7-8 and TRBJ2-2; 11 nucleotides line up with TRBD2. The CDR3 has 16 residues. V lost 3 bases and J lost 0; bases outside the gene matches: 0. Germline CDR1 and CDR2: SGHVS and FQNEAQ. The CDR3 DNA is TGTGCCAGCAGCTTTAGCGGGGGGGCGAACACCGGGGAGCTGTTTTTT. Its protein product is CASSFSGGANTGELFF.

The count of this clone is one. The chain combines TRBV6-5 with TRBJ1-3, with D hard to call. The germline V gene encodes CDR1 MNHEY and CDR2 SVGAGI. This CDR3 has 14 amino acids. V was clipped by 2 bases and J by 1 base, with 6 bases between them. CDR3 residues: CASSYRESGNTIYF. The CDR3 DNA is TGTGCCAGCAGTTACCGGGAATCTGGAAACACCATATATTTT.

The CDR3 loop is CASSLRLGGPNTGELFF. CDR3 nucleotides: TGTGCCAGCAGCTTGCGGCTAGGGGGCCCGAACACCGGGGAGCTGTTTTTT. This chain joins TRBV7-9 and TRBJ2-2; 7 bases map to TRBD1. The CDR3 is made up of 17 amino acids. Trimming removed 3 bases from V and 0 bases from J; junction bases left unmatched: 7. From germline, CDR1 is SEHNR and CDR2 FQNEAQ (reference sequence).

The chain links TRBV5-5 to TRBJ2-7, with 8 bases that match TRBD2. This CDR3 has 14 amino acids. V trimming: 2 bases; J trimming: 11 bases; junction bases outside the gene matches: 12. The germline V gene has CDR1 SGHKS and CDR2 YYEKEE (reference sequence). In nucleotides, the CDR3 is TGTGCCAGCAGCTTAACGGGACTAGGAGGTGATGAGTACTTC. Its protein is CASSLTGLGGDEYF.

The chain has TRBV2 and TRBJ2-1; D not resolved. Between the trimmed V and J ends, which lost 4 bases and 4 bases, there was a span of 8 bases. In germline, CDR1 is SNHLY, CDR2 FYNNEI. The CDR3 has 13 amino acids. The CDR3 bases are TGTGCCAGCAGTGGGGCCAGGTACAATGAGCAGTTCTTC. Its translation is CASSGARYNEQFF. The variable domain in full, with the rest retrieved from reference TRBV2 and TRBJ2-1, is EPEVTQTPSHQVTQMGQEVILRCVPISNHLYFYWYRQILGQKVEFLVSFYNNEISEKSEIFDDQFSVERPDGSNFTLKIRSTKLEDSAMYFCASSGARYNEQFFGPGTRLTVL.

The CDR3 DNA follows: TGCGCCAGCAGCCTATCGGACAACGAGGACATTCAGTACTTC. Residues: CASSLSDNEDIQYF. This rearrangement joins TRBV5-1 to TRBJ2-4, with D possibly TRBD1 on 5 matching bases. Trimming pared 4 bases from V and 8 bases from J, leaving 16 bases between. The germline V gene encodes CDR1 SGHRS and CDR2 YFSETQ. This CDR3 spans 14 amino acids. Filled out from reference TRBV5-1 and TRBJ2-4, the complete variable domain reads KAGVTQTPRYLIKTRGQQVTLSCSPISGHRSVSWYQQTPGQGLQFLFEYFSETQRNKGNFPGRFSGRQFSNSRSEMNVSTLELGDSALYLCASSLSDNEDIQYFGAGTRLSVL.

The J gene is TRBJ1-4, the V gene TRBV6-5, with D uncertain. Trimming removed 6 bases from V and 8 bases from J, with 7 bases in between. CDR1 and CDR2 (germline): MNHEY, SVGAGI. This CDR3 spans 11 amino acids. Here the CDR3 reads CASSPEEKLFF. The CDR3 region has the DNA TGTGCCAGCAGCCCGGAGGAAAAACTGTTTTTT.

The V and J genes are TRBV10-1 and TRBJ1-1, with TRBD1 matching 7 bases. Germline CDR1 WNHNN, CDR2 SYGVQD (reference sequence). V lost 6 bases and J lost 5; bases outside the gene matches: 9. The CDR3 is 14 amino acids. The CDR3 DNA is TGCGCCAGCAGGCTAGACAGGGCCGGGACTGAAGCTTTCTTT. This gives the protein CASRLDRAGTEAFF.

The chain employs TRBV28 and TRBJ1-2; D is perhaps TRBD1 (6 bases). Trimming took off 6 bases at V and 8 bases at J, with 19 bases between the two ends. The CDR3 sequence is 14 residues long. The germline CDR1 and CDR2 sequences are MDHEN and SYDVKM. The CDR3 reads CASRGNRDFWGYTF. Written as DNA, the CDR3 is TGTGCCAGCAGGGGGAACAGGGATTTCTGGGGCTACACCTTC.

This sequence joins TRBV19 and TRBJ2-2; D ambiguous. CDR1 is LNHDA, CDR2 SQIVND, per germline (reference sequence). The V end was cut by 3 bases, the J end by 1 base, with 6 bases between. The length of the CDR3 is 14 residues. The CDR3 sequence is CASSIVRNTGELFF. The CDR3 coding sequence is TGTGCCAGTAGTATCGTGAGGAACACCGGGGAGCTGTTTTTT.

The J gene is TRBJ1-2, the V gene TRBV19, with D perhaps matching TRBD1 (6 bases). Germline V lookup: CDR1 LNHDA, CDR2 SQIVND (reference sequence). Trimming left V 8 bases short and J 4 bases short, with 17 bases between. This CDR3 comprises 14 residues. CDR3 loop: CASHLGTTTYGYTF. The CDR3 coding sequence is TGTGCCAGTCATTTAGGGACAACTACCTATGGCTACACCTTC.

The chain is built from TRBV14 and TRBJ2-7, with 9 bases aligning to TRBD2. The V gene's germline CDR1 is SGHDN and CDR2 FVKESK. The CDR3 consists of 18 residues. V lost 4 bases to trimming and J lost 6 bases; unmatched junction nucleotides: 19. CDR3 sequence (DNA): TGTGCCAGCAGCCGCTTCTCTCCCCTAGCGGGGAGTCGGGTCGAGCAGTACTTC. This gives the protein CASSRFSPLAGSRVEQYF.